One and the same sample provided the 28 T cell receptor beta chains below, sequenced in a study of blood T cell repertoires in COVID-19. The method was immunoSEQ multiplex PCR; TCRdb's version includes in-frame clones alone and lacks a portion of them. Of approximately 240,000 clones listed, 80% to 95% are singletons. Sample: peripheral blood. These receptor sequences come from a man between 25 and 39 years old with COVID-19, enrolled during active disease.

V is TRBV18 and J is TRBJ1-5; 7 positions match TRBD1. The length of the CDR3 is 14 residues. V was clipped by 2 bases and J by 2 bases; unmatched bases: 0. Germline V gene data show CDR1 as KGHSH and CDR2 as LQKENI. DNA of the CDR3: TGTGCCAGCTCACCAGGGACAGGCAATCAGCCCCAGCATTTT. This translates into CASSPGTGNQPQHF.

This chain joins TRBV2 and TRBJ2-7; TRBD1 matches at 7 bases. The CDR3 covers 15 residues. Germline values: CDR1 SNHLY, CDR2 FYNNEI. V lost 4 bases, J lost 2 bases, and 8 bases stayed unmatched. The CDR3 coding sequence is TGTGCCAGCAGTGGCGACCGGGACAGCCCCTACGAGCAGTACTTC. It is translated as CASSGDRDSPYEQYF. Full variable domain (outside the CDR3, taken from reference TRBV2 and TRBJ2-7): EPEVTQTPSHQVTQMGQEVILRCVPISNHLYFYWYRQILGQKVEFLVSFYNNEISEKSEIFDDQFSVERPDGSNFTLKIRSTKLEDSAMYFCASSGDRDSPYEQYFGPGTRLTVT.

The chain has TRBV18 and TRBJ1-5, with unresolved D. Germline V gene lookup returns CDR1 KGHSH and CDR2 LQKENI. Trimming pared 2 bases from V and 0 bases from J, leaving 8 bases between. This CDR3 has 15 residues. The CDR3 reads CASSPSEDSNQPQHF. In DNA form, the CDR3 reads TGTGCCAGCTCACCAAGCGAGGATAGCAATCAGCCCCAGCATTTT.

V usage is TRBV30 and J usage is TRBJ1-1; possibly TRBD1 for D (5 bases). Trimming stripped 4 bases from V and 6 bases from J, with 18 bases between. The germline CDR1 and CDR2 sequences are GTSNPN and SVGIG (reference sequence). The CDR3 has 14 amino acids. The CDR3 loop reads CAWIPLGGRAEAFF. The CDR3 DNA sequence: TGTGCCTGGATCCCCCTTGGGGGGAGGGCTGAAGCTTTCTTT.

V usage is TRBV3-1 (or the pseudogene TRBV3-2) and J usage is TRBJ1-6; perhaps TRBD1 as D (5 bases). The CDR3 covers 14 residues. CDR1 and CDR2 from the germline V gene are LGHDT and YNNKEL (reference sequence). Trimming took 0 bases from V and 12 from J, leaving 12 bases between them. CDR3 sequence: CASSQDLAGGPLHF. CDR3 nucleotides: TGTGCCAGCAGCCAAGATCTGGCGGGGGGACCCCTCCACTTT.

The CDR3 spells CASSLTPAGELQETQYF. CDR3 nucleotides: TGTGCCAGCAGCTTAACCCCAGCGGGGGAACTCCAAGAGACCCAGTACTTC. The chain has TRBV7-6 and TRBJ2-5; 8 bases are a match to TRBD2. The V gene's germline CDR1 is SGHVS and CDR2 FNYEAQ. This CDR3 comprises 17 residues. V was clipped by 2 bases and J by 1 base; unmatched bases: 9.

The V gene is TRBV5-4, the J gene TRBJ2-7; tentatively, D is TRBD2 (7 bases). The CDR3 totals 14 residues. V lost 4 bases and J 3 bases, leaving 14 bases between the germline ends. Germline CDR1 SGHNT, CDR2 YYREEE (reference sequence). The CDR3, as DNA: TGTGCCAGCAGCCCGGCGGGGGCAGACTACGAGCAGTACTTC. Translated: CASSPAGADYEQYF.

V gene TRBV6-5 combines with J gene TRBJ1-1, with D possibly being TRBD1 (6 bases). The CDR3 extends over 14 amino acids. In germline, CDR1 is MNHEY, CDR2 SVGAGI. V was pared by 6 bases and J by 2 bases, with 13 bases between. The DNA of the CDR3 is TGTGCCAGCAGGTCTATGACAGGTAACACTGAAGCTTTCTTT. Protein sequence: CASRSMTGNTEAFF.

The chain employs TRBV20-1 and TRBJ2-7, with unresolved D. Deletions cut 3 bases from V and 6 bases from J, with 9 bases between. CDR1 DFQATT and CDR2 SNEGSKA come from the germline V gene (reference sequence). The CDR3 consists of 11 residues. CDR3 in amino acids: CSASKQREQYF. CDR3 nucleotides: TGCAGTGCTAGTAAGCAGCGCGAGCAGTACTTC.

In its sample, this clone was seen once. The V call is TRBV5-1, the J call TRBJ1-2; 10 positions match TRBD1. With V trimmed by 2 bases and J by 2 bases, 3 bases remained unmatched. The CDR3 extends over 15 amino acids. Per the germline V gene, CDR1 is SGHRS and CDR2 is YFSETQ. The CDR3: CASSLGTGVNYGYTF. The CDR3 DNA sequence: TGCGCCAGCAGCTTAGGGACAGGGGTGAACTATGGCTACACCTTC.

The chain is built from TRBV25-1 and TRBJ2-6; D remains unclear. Germline CDR1 is MGHDK and CDR2 is SYGVNS. This CDR3 spans 16 amino acids. Trimming removed 0 bases at V and 1 base at J, with 7 bases between. As DNA, the CDR3 is TGTGCCAGCAGTGAATACCCCGGTTCTGGGGCCAACGTCCTGACTTTC. It is translated as CASSEYPGSGANVLTF.

This sequence joins TRBV10-1 and TRBJ2-3; no definite D call. Per germline, CDR1 WNHNN and CDR2 SYGVQD (reference sequence). Trimming stripped 2 bases from V and 2 bases from J, with 5 bases between. The CDR3 extends over 13 amino acids. The CDR3 is CASSEIYTDTQYF. For the CDR3, the DNA is TGCGCCAGCAGTGAGATTTACACAGATACGCAGTATTTT.

V usage is TRBV19 and J usage is TRBJ1-5; D remains ambiguous. This CDR3 spans 17 amino acids. Looked up from germline, CDR1 is LNHDA and CDR2 is SQIVND (reference sequence). V was clipped by 3 bases and J by 0 bases, with 15 bases between them. The CDR3 DNA sequence: TGTGCCAGTAGTATCGCGGGGAGAATTACTAGCAATCAGCCCCAGCATTTT. Translation gives CASSIAGRITSNQPQHF.

The chain carries TRBV19 and TRBJ2-1; D remains ambiguous. Germline-derived CDR1 and CDR2 are LNHDA and SQIVND (reference sequence). The V and J ends lost 7 bases and 0 bases respectively, with 7 bases between them. There are 13 residues in the CDR3. CDR3 sequence reads: CASTPSSYNEQFF. The CDR3 nucleotides read TGTGCCAGTACCCCGAGCTCCTACAATGAGCAGTTCTTC.

The gene calls are TRBV21-1 and TRBJ2-3; the table's D gene call, TRBD2, was not cross checked with the DNA. TRBV21-1 is listed as a pseudogene. The CDR3 contains 16 residues. The CDR3 region is CASSEEGSGDTDTQYF. DNA for the CDR3: TGTGCCAGCAGCGAAGAGGGTAGCGGGGACACAGATACGCAGTATTTT.

The rearrangement uses TRBV10-3 and TRBJ2-2; 13 bases match TRBD2. V lost 6 bases and J lost 3; bases outside the gene matches: 4. This CDR3 is 16 amino acids long. CDR1 is ENHRY, CDR2 SYGVKD, per germline. Here the CDR3 DNA reads TGTGCCATCAGGGGACTAGCGGGGTTGGACACCGGGGAGCTGTTTTTT. Residues: CAIRGLAGLDTGELFF.

This chain connects TRBV15 to TRBJ1-1; the D gene is possibly TRBD1 (5 bases). The CDR3 length is 14 residues. With 5 bases removed from V and 1 base from J, the gap between germline ends came to 11 bases. Per germline, CDR1 LNHNV and CDR2 YYDKDF (reference sequence). CDR3 coding DNA: TGTGCCACCAGCTGGGGCTCAGGGAACACTGAAGCTTTCTTT. Translated: CATSWGSGNTEAFF.

The chain is built from TRBV6-4 and TRBJ2-1, with 8 bases that match TRBD2. In germline, CDR1 is MRHNA, CDR2 SNTAGT. Trimming removed 0 bases from V and 8 bases from J; junction bases left unmatched: 3. CDR3 length equals 14 residues. This CDR3 reads CASSDSGLADEQFF. In DNA form, the CDR3 reads TGTGCCAGCAGTGACTCTGGACTAGCCGATGAGCAGTTCTTC.

This chain connects TRBV2 to TRBJ1-2, with D possibly matching TRBD1 (6 bases). In germline, CDR1 is SNHLY, CDR2 FYNNEI. The CDR3 spans 14 residues. Between the trimmed V and J ends, which lost 3 bases and 0 bases, there was a span of 8 bases. The CDR3 DNA reads as TGTGCCAGCAGTGAGGACAGATCTAACTATGGCTACACCTTC. This codes for CASSEDRSNYGYTF.

The genes are TRBV5-5 and TRBJ2-7, with D tentatively TRBD1 (6 bases). Germline CDR1 and CDR2: SGHKS and YYEKEE (reference sequence). The V end was cut by 0 bases, the J end by 2 bases, with 15 bases between. The CDR3 length is 16 residues. CDR3 sequence reads: CASSLVVGRGTYEQYF. The CDR3 DNA reads as TGTGCCAGCAGCTTGGTGGTCGGCAGGGGTACCTACGAGCAGTACTTC.

The chain links TRBV9 to TRBJ2-2; D unclear. The V end was cut by 0 bases, the J end by 1 base, with 10 bases between. Germline CDR1 and CDR2: SGDLS and YYNGEE. The CDR3 length is 16 residues. This chain's CDR3 is CASSVVPVQNTGELFF. The CDR3 coding sequence is TGTGCCAGCAGCGTAGTTCCAGTTCAGAACACCGGGGAGCTGTTTTTT. The full variable domain, completed using reference TRBV9 and TRBJ2-2, is DSGVTQTPKHLITATGQRVTLRCSPRSGDLSVYWYQQSLDQGLQFLIQYYNGEERAKGNILERFSAQQFPDLHSELNLSSLELGDSALYFCASSVVPVQNTGELFFGEGSRLTVL.

This chain uses TRBV9 with TRBJ1-1; TRBD1 is a possible D gene (6 bases). Per germline, CDR1 SGDLS and CDR2 YYNGEE. The germline V and J ends were trimmed by 4 bases and 7 bases, with 20 bases remaining between them. The CDR3 sequence is 15 residues long. CDR3 DNA sequence: TGTGCCAGCAGCCCCGGACAGAGAGCGGGGGGTGAAGCTTTCTTT. Protein sequence: CASSPGQRAGGEAFF.

The chain couples TRBV7-6 to TRBJ2-3, with 8 nucleotides matching TRBD2. Trimming took 4 bases from V and 3 from J; bases not matched to a gene: 12. Germline CDR1 and CDR2: SGHVS and FNYEAQ. There are 17 residues in the CDR3. The CDR3 is CASSYTPPGLGTDTQYF. In DNA, the CDR3 is TGTGCCAGCAGCTACACACCCCCGGGACTAGGGACAGATACGCAGTATTTT.

The V and J genes are TRBV2 and TRBJ1-1, with a tentative D call TRBD1 (5 bases). V was cut by 2 bases and J by 4 bases, with 11 bases left in between. The CDR3 sequence is 14 residues long. Germline loops: CDR1 SNHLY, CDR2 FYNNEI. The DNA for the CDR3 is TGTGCCAGCAGTGAATTAGGGGTGGCCACTGAAGCTTTCTTT. Protein product: CASSELGVATEAFF.

The V and J genes are TRBV6-7 and TRBJ1-4, with D perhaps TRBD1 (6 bases). TRBV6-7 is labeled an ORF, and its function is uncertain. The CDR3 is made up of 16 amino acids. The V end lost 4 bases, the J end lost 7 bases, and 19 bases lay between the germline ends. The DNA of the CDR3 is TGTGCCAGCAGTTCCCCGGTCAACAGGGACCCTGAAAAACTGTTTTTT. Translated: CASSSPVNRDPEKLFF.

Notes on this clone: Other DNA sequences in the same sample also yield this CDR3. The chain links TRBV14 to TRBJ2-1; D not certain. V lost 0 bases to trimming and J lost 6 bases, with 3 bases between them. The germline CDR1 and CDR2 sequences are SGHDN and FVKESK. The CDR3 consists of 12 residues. CDR3 in amino acids: CASSQDLNEQFF. CDR3 DNA sequence: TGTGCCAGCAGCCAAGATCTCAATGAGCAGTTCTTC.

The chain joins TRBV6-5 to TRBJ2-7, with a possible D match to TRBD2 (6 bases). CDR3 length equals 11 residues. The V and J ends lost 7 bases and 4 bases respectively, with 8 bases between them. Germline assignment: CDR1 MNHEY and CDR2 SVGAGI. The CDR3 DNA reads TGTGCCAGCACAGGGACTTACGAGCAGTACTTC. Translated: CASTGTYEQYF.

CDR3 residues: CASSGGGELFF. The CDR3 DNA follows: TGCGCCAGCAGTGGAGGCGGGGAGCTGTTTTTT. The chain carries TRBV10-2 and TRBJ2-2, with unresolved D. The CDR3 has 11 amino acids. Germline V CDR1 and CDR2: WSHSY, SAAADI. The V end was cut by 4 bases, the J end by 7 bases, with 4 bases between.